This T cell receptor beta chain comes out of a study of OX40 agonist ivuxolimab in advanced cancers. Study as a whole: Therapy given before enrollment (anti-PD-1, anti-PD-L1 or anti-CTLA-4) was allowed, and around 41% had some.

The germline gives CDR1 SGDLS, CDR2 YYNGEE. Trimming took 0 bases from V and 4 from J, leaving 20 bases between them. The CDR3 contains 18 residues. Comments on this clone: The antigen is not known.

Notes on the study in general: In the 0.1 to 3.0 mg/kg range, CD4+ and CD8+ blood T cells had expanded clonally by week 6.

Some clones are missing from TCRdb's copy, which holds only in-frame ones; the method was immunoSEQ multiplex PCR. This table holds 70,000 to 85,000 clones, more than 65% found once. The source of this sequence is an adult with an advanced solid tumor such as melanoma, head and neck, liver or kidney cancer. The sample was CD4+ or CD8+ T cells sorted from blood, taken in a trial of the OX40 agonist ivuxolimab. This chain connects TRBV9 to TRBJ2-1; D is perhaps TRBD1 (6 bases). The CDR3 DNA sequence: TGTGCCAGCAGCGTAGGGCCGGGACAAAGTGGGTTTTACAATGAGCAGTTCTTC. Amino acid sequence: CASSVGPGQSGFYNEQFF. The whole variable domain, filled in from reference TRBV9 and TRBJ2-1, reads DSGVTQTPKHLITATGQRVTLRCSPRSGDLSVYWYQQSLDQGLQFLIQYYNGEERAKGNILERFSAQQFPDLHSELNLSSLELGDSALYFCASSVGPGQSGFYNEQFFGPGTRLTVL.